These 21 T cell receptor beta chains were sequenced from one sample in a study of cytomegalovirus exposure and HLA in healthy donors. The PCR used 60 Vbeta and 13 Jbeta primers. Data came from immunoSEQ multiplex PCR; TCRdb stores just in-frame clones and leaves some out. The table includes more than 100,000 clones, 50% to 75% detected once. Source material: PBMCs. The receptors shown here come from a woman aged 40 to 50 in good health and CMV-seronegative.

The chain links TRBV7-2 to TRBJ2-5, with TRBD1 matching 8 bases. Germline CDR1 is SGHTA and CDR2 is FQGNSA. V trimming: 0 bases; J trimming: 1 base; junction bases outside the gene matches: 4. The length of the CDR3 is 16 residues. The DNA of the CDR3 is TGTGCCAGCAGCTTAGCGCCCGGGACAGGCCAAGAGACCCAGTACTTC. Residues: CASSLAPGTGQETQYF. The full variable domain, rest sourced from reference TRBV7-2 and TRBJ2-5, is GAGVSQSPSNKVTEKGKDVELRCDPISGHTALYWYRQSLGQGLEFLIYFQGNSAPDKSGLPSDRFSAERTGGSVSTLTIQRTQQEDSAVYLCASSLAPGTGQETQYFGPGTRLLVL.

This clone was recorded once. The CDR3 DNA reads TGTGCCGCGAAGAGGGGGTACAACAATGAGCAGTTCTTC. It encodes CAAKRGYNNEQFF. The chain joins TRBV2 to TRBJ2-1; D is perhaps TRBD1 (6 bases). Between the trimmed V and J ends, which lost 11 bases and 5 bases, there was a span of 16 bases. CDR3 length equals 13 residues. Germline loops: CDR1 SNHLY, CDR2 FYNNEI.

In this sample, this clone turned up a few times. The CDR3 sequence: CASSTGAGQINRNYGYTF. The DNA of the CDR3 is TGCGCCAGCAGCACTGGGGCCGGACAGATTAACAGGAACTATGGCTACACCTTC. The J gene is TRBJ1-2, the V gene TRBV5-1, with D possibly TRBD1 on 6 matching bases. CDR1 is SGHRS, CDR2 YFSETQ, per germline. Deletions cut 4 bases from V and 2 bases from J, with 24 bases between. CDR3 length: 18 residues. Supplemented by reference TRBV5-1 and TRBJ1-2, the full variable domain reads KAGVTQTPRYLIKTRGQQVTLSCSPISGHRSVSWYQQTPGQGLQFLFEYFSETQRNKGNFPGRFSGRQFSNSRSEMNVSTLELGDSALYLCASSTGAGQINRNYGYTFGSGTRLTVV.

V and J are TRBV5-6 and TRBJ2-5; D is undetermined. Trimming pared 1 base from V and 2 bases from J, leaving 12 bases between. The germline V gene has CDR1 SGHDT and CDR2 YYEEEE. This CDR3 comprises 15 residues. The CDR3 DNA reads as TGTGCCAGCAGCTTGATTTTCGGAGCGCAAGAGACCCAGTACTTC. Its protein is CASSLIFGAQETQYF.

This clone was counted between two and nine times. The rearrangement links TRBV7-3 to TRBJ1-6; 9 bases map to TRBD1. The ends lost 8 bases at V and 6 bases at J; junction bases unmatched: 8. This CDR3 region has 15 residues. CDR1 SGHTA and CDR2 FQGTGA come from the germline V gene. The CDR3 spells CASGKGQGLNSPLHF. CDR3 bases: TGTGCCAGCGGAAAGGGACAGGGCCTTAATTCACCCCTCCACTTT.

The J gene is TRBJ1-6, the V gene TRBV7-9; D perhaps matches TRBD1 (6 bases). The CDR3 sequence is 12 residues long. V dropped 6 bases and J dropped 9 bases, with 9 bases sitting between them. Germline V gives CDR1 SEHNR, CDR2 FQNEAQ (reference sequence). The CDR3 spells CASRTGSSPLHF. DNA for the CDR3: TGTGCCAGCAGAACAGGGAGTTCACCCCTCCACTTT.

This clone was counted a few times. The CDR3 DNA reads TGTGCCAGTAGGACAGGGCCGAGTGGCTACACCTTC. Its translation: CASRTGPSGYTF. The chain is built from TRBV19 and TRBJ1-2; 7 bases align to TRBD1. The germline CDR1 and CDR2 sequences are LNHDA and SQIVND (reference sequence). J gave up 7 bases and V 6 bases, and 5 bases lay outside the gene matches. CDR3 length: 12 amino acids. Full variable domain (remainder filled in from reference TRBV19 and TRBJ1-2): DGGITQSPKYLFRKEGQNVTLSCEQNLNHDAMYWYRQDPGQGLRLIYYSQIVNDFQKGDIAEGYSVSREKKESFPLTVTSAQKNPTAFYLCASRTGPSGYTFGSGTRLTVV.

This clone has only a few counts. The chain links TRBV4-3 to TRBJ1-2; no clear D gene. The CDR3 spans 15 residues. CDR1 LGHNA and CDR2 YSLEER come from the germline V gene. Deletions cut 0 bases from V and 7 bases from J, with 15 bases between. The CDR3 sequence is CASSQDFDPSGGYTF. In DNA form, the CDR3 reads TGCGCCAGCAGCCAAGATTTTGACCCTTCAGGTGGCTACACCTTC.

This clone was counted a single time. The chain combines TRBV9 with TRBJ1-2; no definite D call. With 2 bases removed from V and 3 bases from J, the gap between germline ends came to 14 bases. Germline V gene sequence: CDR1 SGDLS, CDR2 YYNGEE. This CDR3 is built from 15 residues. The DNA for the CDR3 is TGTGCCAGCAGCGTCGCTACGGGAATAGACTATGGCTACACCTTC. It codes for CASSVATGIDYGYTF.

The V call is TRBV5-6, the J call TRBJ1-6; 8 bases match TRBD1. Germline V CDR1 and CDR2: SGHDT, YYEEEE. There are 18 residues in the CDR3. V lost 0 bases and J lost 0; bases outside the gene matches: 5. CDR3 sequence (DNA): TGTGCCAGCAGCTTGGTAGGACAGGGCAGCTCCTATAATTCACCCCTCCACTTT. It specifies CASSLVGQGSSYNSPLHF. The entire variable domain, with the rest obtained from reference TRBV5-6 and TRBJ1-6, is as follows: DAGVTQSPTHLIKTRGQQVTLRCSPKSGHDTVSWYQQALGQGPQFIFQYYEEEERQRGNFPDRFSGHQFPNYSSELNVNALLLGDSALYLCASSLVGQGSSYNSPLHFGNGTRLTVT.

This chain connects TRBV19 to TRBJ1-6; 8 bases align to TRBD1. The V gene end was trimmed by 6 bases and the J gene end by 3 bases; junction bases not matched to a gene: 4. The CDR3 spans 15 residues. The germline V gene encodes CDR1 LNHDA and CDR2 SQIVND (reference sequence). The CDR3 nucleotides are TGTGCCAGTAGAGAGACAGGGGTCTATAATTCACCCCTCCACTTT. Translated: CASRETGVYNSPLHF.

The J gene is TRBJ1-1, the V gene TRBV19; no reliable D call. The V end lost 1 base, the J end lost 1 base, and 10 bases lay between the germline ends. The CDR3 length is 15 residues. CDR1 is LNHDA and CDR2 is SQIVND in the germline V gene (reference sequence). CDR3 bases: TGTGCCAGTAGTATAGGAGGCGTAACGAACACTGAAGCTTTCTTT. Amino acid sequence: CASSIGGVTNTEAFF.

This clone was seen a handful of times. The genes are TRBV4-1 and TRBJ2-7; D is perhaps TRBD1 (5 bases). Germline V gene sequence: CDR1 MGHRA, CDR2 YSYEKL. Trimming stripped 4 bases from V and 5 bases from J, with 9 bases between. The CDR3 contains 12 residues. CDR3 amino acids: CASSPAGNEQYF. The CDR3 nucleotides are TGCGCCAGCAGCCCCGCAGGGAACGAGCAGTACTTC.

In this sample, this clone turned up a few times. The chain is built from TRBV2 and TRBJ1-1, with D perhaps TRBD1 (5 bases). In germline, CDR1 is SNHLY, CDR2 FYNNEI. The germline V and J ends were trimmed by 8 bases and 1 base, with 8 bases remaining between them. The CDR3 runs 12 residues. The CDR3: CASLGQNTEAFF. In DNA, the CDR3 is TGTGCCAGCCTGGGGCAGAACACTGAAGCTTTCTTT. Based on the CDR3 plus reference TRBV2 and TRBJ1-1, the full variable domain is EPEVTQTPSHQVTQMGQEVILRCVPISNHLYFYWYRQILGQKVEFLVSFYNNEISEKSEIFDDQFSVERPDGSNFTLKIRSTKLEDSAMYFCASLGQNTEAFFGQGTRLTVV.

For this clone: One end of the junction is discordant with germline, which a read error may explain. This chain connects TRBV5-1 to TRBJ1-1; 10 nucleotides agree with TRBD1. The CDR3 length is 14 residues. Germline V gene sequence: CDR1 SGHRS, CDR2 YFSETQ. CDR3 coding DNA: TGCGCCAGCAGCGCGGGACAGGGGAACTCTGAAGCTTTCTTT. Translating it yields CASSAGQGNSEAFF.

This clone was seen at least ten times. This chain links TRBV5-1 with TRBJ1-3; 7 positions agree with TRBD1. CDR3 length: 16 amino acids. Germline trimming cut 0 bases from V and 3 bases from J; bases unmatched to any gene: 6. Germline V gene sequence: CDR1 SGHRS, CDR2 YFSETQ. The CDR3 loop is CASSLDPGGVGNTIYF. The CDR3, as DNA: TGCGCCAGCAGCTTGGACCCAGGGGGAGTTGGAAACACCATATATTTT.

This chain uses TRBV7-9 with TRBJ1-1; 9 bases line up with TRBD1. CDR1 and CDR2 (germline): SEHNR, FQNEAQ (reference sequence). The CDR3 totals 17 residues. The V segment lost 5 bases and the J segment 3 bases; nucleotides outside the gene matches: 13. CDR3 coding DNA: TGTGCCAGCAGCCCCCAAGGGGGGACAGGGTCGGACACTGAAGCTTTCTTT. It is translated as CASSPQGGTGSDTEAFF.

Comment on this clone: Within the sample, other DNA sequences also encode this same CDR3. Written as DNA, the CDR3 is TGTGCCAGCAGCGTAGTGGGACTAGCGGGGGATGAGCAGTTCTTC. It specifies CASSVVGLAGDEQFF. The J gene is TRBJ2-1, the V gene TRBV9, with 14 bases aligning to TRBD2. V gave up 0 bases and J gave up 8 bases; unmatched junction bases: 1. The CDR3 runs to 15 residues. Germline assignment: CDR1 SGDLS and CDR2 YYNGEE.

The chain has TRBV7-2 and TRBJ1-5; possibly TRBD1 for D (5 bases). With 5 bases removed from V and 0 bases from J, the gap between germline ends came to 8 bases. The CDR3 loop spans 14 amino acids. Germline values: CDR1 SGHTA, CDR2 FQGNSA. CDR3 in DNA: TGTGCCAGCAGCGTCCAGGGTAGCAATCAGCCCCAGCATTTT. Protein sequence: CASSVQGSNQPQHF.

The chain joins TRBV6-1 to TRBJ2-1, with TRBD2 matching over 8 bases. Trimming at V came to 1 base and at J to 1 base, leaving 6 bases not matched to a gene. CDR1 is MNHNS, CDR2 SASEGT, per germline. The length of the CDR3 is 17 residues. In DNA form, the CDR3 reads TGTGCCAGCAGTGAAGTCGGGGGGGGGCGGTCCTACAATGAGCAGTTCTTC. Translated, it gives CASSEVGGGRSYNEQFF.

The V call is TRBV6-1, the J call TRBJ2-2, with 9 bases identical to TRBD1. J lost 7 bases, V lost 7 bases, and 10 bases had no gene match. The CDR3 loop spans 15 amino acids. The V gene's germline CDR1 is MNHNS and CDR2 SASEGT. The CDR3 bases are TGTGCCAGCAAAGCGGGGACAGGGTTTTACGGGGAGCTGTTTTTT. Residues: CASKAGTGFYGELFF.